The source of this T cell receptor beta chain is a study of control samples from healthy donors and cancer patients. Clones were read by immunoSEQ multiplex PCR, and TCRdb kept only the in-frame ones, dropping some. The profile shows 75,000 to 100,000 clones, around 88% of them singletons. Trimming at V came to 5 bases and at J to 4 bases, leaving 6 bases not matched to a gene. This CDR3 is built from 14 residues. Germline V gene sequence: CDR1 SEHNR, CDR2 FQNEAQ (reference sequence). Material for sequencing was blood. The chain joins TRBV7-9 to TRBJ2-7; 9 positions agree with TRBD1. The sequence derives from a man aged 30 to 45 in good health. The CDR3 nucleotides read TGTGCCAGCAGCCCCGGGACAGGGTCGTACGAGCAGTACTTC. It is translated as CASSPGTGSYEQYF.